A single T cell receptor (beta chain) is shown here with its context. Its target is unknown. TCRbeta libraries were built with three rounds of nested PCR, modified from ARM-PCR. TCRdb processed the multiplex PCR reads anew with MiXCR; each CDR3 protein has one entry. Among some 100,000 distinct CDR3 sequences listed, less than 75% were seen once. CDR1 and CDR2 (germline): MNHEY, SVGAGI. The CDR3 has 15 residues. Trimming left V 9 bases short and J 1 base short, with 19 bases between. This sample was taken from a study of tumor and adjacent non-tumor tissue in lung cancer. Across the whole study: There were some 12 adenocarcinoma, a couple of squamous cell carcinoma and 1 small cell lung cancer cases. Broader study findings: Top 100 clones took a larger repertoire share in normal lung. Tumor TCR diversity, when higher, was linked to shorter survival. Tumor tissue had significantly higher TCR diversity than normal lung.

The template was RNA from unsorted bulk tissue. More than 3 cm separated this lung sample from the edge of the tumor. The clonotype comes from a man aged 25 to 40 with non-small cell lung cancer. The sequencing sample was made of distant non-tumor lung tissue. This chain links TRBV6-5 with TRBJ2-7; D remains ambiguous. The chain's CDR3 is CASSLIPVSSYEQYF. In nucleotides, the CDR3 is TGTGCCAGTAGCTTGATTCCGGTCAGTTCCTACGAGCAGTACTTC.